Below are 2 T cell receptor beta chains sequenced from a single sample in a study of shared clonotypes between healthy human individuals. Profiling relied on immunoSEQ multiplex PCR, and the TCRdb table lists in-frame clones only, not all of them. The table records roughly 450,000 clones, 70% to 80% of them present only once. The sequenced sample consisted of PBMCs. These receptors were obtained from a woman aged 40 to 55 in good health. Some clones in this sample may be carry-over from other donors' samples.

This clone was seen more than once but under ten times. The chain recombines TRBV7-3 with TRBJ2-1, with 13 positions matching TRBD2. The CDR3 runs 15 residues. With 6 bases clipped from V and 8 bases from J, the junction kept 7 bases outside the gene matches. Germline V gene lookup returns CDR1 SGHTA and CDR2 FQGTGA. In nucleotides, the CDR3 is TGTGCCAGCAGTTATCGGACTAGCGGGAGAGATGAGCAGTTCTTC. It codes for CASSYRTSGRDEQFF.

The gene calls are TRBV2 and TRBJ2-1; 8 bases align to TRBD2. The V and J ends lost 6 bases and 1 base, in that order; junction bases with no gene match: 11. The CDR3 loop spans 17 amino acids. Germline CDR1 reads SNHLY; CDR2 reads FYNNEI. The CDR3 DNA follows: TGTGCCAGCAGCCGGGCAGGATTAGCGGGATCCTACAATGAGCAGTTCTTC. Its protein product is CASSRAGLAGSYNEQFF.